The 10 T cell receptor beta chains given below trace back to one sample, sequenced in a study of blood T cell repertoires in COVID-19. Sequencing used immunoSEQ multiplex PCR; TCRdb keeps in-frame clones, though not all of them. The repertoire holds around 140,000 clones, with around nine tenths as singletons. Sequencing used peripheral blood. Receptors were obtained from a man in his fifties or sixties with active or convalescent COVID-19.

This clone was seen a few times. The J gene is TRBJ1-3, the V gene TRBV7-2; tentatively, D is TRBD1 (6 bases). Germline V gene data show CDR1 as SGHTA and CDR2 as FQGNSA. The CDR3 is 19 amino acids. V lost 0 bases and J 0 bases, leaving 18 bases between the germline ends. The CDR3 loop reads CASSLAPQNRASSGNTIYF. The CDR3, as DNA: TGTGCCAGCAGCTTAGCCCCCCAAAACAGGGCTAGCTCTGGAAACACCATATATTTT. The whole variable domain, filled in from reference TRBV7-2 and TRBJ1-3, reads GAGVSQSPSNKVTEKGKDVELRCDPISGHTALYWYRQSLGQGLEFLIYFQGNSAPDKSGLPSDRFSAERTGGSVSTLTIQRTQQEDSAVYLCASSLAPQNRASSGNTIYFGEGSWLTVV.

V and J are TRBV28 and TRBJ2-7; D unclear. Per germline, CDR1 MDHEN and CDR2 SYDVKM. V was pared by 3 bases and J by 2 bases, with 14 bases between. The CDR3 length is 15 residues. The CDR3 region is CASSLAPSPPYEQYF. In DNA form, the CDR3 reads TGTGCCAGCAGTTTGGCCCCCTCACCGCCCTACGAGCAGTACTTC.

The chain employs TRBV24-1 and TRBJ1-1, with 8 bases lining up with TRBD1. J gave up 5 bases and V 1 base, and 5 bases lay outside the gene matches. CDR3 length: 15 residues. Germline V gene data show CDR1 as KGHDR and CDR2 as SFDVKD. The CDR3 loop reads CATSDFPHRGTEAFF. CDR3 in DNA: TGTGCCACCAGTGATTTCCCCCACAGGGGGACTGAAGCTTTCTTT.

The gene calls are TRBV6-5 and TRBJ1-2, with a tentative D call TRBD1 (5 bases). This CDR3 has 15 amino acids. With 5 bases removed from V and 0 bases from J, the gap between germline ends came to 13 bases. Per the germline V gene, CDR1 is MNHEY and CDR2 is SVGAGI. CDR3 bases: TGTGCCAGCAGTAGGATGACAGCAGCTAACTATGGCTACACCTTC. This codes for CASSRMTAANYGYTF.

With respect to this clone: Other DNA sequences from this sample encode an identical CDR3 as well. The CDR3 DNA follows: TGTGCCAGTAGTATAGTCGGAGGTACTGAAGCTTTCTTT. Amino acid sequence: CASSIVGGTEAFF. The gene calls are TRBV19 and TRBJ1-1, with D uncertain. The V end lost 1 base, the J end lost 5 bases, and 8 bases lay between the germline ends. The CDR3 contains 13 residues. CDR1 LNHDA and CDR2 SQIVND come from the germline V gene (reference sequence).

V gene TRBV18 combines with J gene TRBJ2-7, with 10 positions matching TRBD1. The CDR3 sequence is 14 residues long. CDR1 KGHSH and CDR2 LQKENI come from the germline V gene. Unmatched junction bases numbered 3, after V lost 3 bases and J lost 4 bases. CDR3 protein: CASSPGTGVYEQYF. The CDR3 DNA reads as TGTGCCAGCTCACCCGGGACAGGGGTGTACGAGCAGTACTTC.

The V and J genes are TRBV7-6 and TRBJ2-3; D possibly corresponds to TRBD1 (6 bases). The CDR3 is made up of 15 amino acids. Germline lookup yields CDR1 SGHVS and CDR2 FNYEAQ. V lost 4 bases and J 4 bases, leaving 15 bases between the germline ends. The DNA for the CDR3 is TGTGCCAGCAGCTCCAGCCACAGGGCCGCAGATACGCAGTATTTT. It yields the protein CASSSSHRAADTQYF.

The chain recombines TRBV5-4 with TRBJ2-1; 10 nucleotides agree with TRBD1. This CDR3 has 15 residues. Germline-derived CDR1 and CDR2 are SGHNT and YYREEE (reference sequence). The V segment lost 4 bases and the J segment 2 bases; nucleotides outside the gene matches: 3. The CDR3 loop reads CASSRGQGTYNEQFF. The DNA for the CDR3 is TGTGCCAGCAGCAGGGGACAGGGGACCTACAATGAGCAGTTCTTC.

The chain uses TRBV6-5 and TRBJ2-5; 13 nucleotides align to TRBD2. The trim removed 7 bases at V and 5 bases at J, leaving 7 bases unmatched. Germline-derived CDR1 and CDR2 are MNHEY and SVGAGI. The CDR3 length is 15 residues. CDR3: CASIVTSGGAETQYF. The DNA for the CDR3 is TGTGCCAGCATCGTAACTAGCGGGGGGGCTGAGACCCAGTACTTC.

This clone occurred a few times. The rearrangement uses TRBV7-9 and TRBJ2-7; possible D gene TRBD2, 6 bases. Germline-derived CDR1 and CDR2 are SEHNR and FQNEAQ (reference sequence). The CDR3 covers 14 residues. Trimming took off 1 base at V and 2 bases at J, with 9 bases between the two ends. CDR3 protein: CASSLVGGTYEQYF. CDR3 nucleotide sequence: TGTGCCAGCAGCTTAGTCGGGGGAACCTACGAGCAGTACTTC.